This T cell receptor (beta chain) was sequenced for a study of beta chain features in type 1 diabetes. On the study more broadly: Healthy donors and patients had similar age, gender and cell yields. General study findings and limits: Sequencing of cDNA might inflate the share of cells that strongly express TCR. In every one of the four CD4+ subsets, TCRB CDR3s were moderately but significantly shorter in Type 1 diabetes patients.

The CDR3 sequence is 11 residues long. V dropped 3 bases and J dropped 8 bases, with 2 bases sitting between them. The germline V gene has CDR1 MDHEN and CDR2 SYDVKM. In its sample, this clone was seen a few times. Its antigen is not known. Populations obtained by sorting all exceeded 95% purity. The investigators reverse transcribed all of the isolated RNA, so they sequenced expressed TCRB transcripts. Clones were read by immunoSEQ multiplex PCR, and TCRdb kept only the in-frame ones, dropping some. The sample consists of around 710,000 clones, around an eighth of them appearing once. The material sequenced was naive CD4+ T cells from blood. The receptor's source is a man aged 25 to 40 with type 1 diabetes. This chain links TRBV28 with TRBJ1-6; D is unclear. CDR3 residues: CASSFHSPLHF. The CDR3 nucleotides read TGTGCCAGCAGTTTTCATTCACCCCTCCACTTT.